Following are 23 T cell receptor beta chains from one sample sequenced in a study of T cells in tuberculosis. Method: immunoSEQ multiplex PCR; TCRdb's copy keeps in-frame clones and lacks some. The sample contains some 60,000 clones, around 81% of which appear only once. Sorting used thawed, overnight-rested PBMC stained with anti-CD3, a viability dye and GMM-loaded CD1B tetramer. The CD1B tetramers carried C32 glucose monomycolate purified from Rhodococcus equi. The sample was CD1b-GMM tetramer-negative cells sorted from PBMCs. The receptors come from an adult woman with latent tuberculosis.

The V and J genes are TRBV6-5 and TRBJ1-2; 8 bases map to TRBD1. Germline assignment: CDR1 MNHEY and CDR2 SVGAGI. CDR3 length equals 15 residues. With V trimmed by 5 bases and J by 0 bases, 5 bases remained unmatched. The chain's CDR3 is CASSPPDRANYGYTF. CDR3 DNA sequence: TGTGCCAGCAGTCCTCCGGACAGGGCTAACTATGGCTACACCTTC.

Note on this clone: This specimen includes other DNA sequences encoding the same CDR3. CDR3 DNA sequence: TGTGCCAGCAGACGACAGGGGATGAACACTGAAGCTTTCTTT. It is translated as CASRRQGMNTEAFF. The V gene is TRBV6-1, the J gene TRBJ1-1; 8 bases align to TRBD1. The length of the CDR3 is 14 residues. J gave up 0 bases and V 6 bases, and 3 bases lay outside the gene matches. Per the germline V gene, CDR1 is MNHNS and CDR2 is SASEGT.

As for this clone: Other DNA sequences in the same sample also yield this CDR3. The rearrangement uses TRBV7-8 and TRBJ2-2; 11 bases are a match to TRBD1. V lost 5 bases, J lost 4 bases, and 3 bases stayed unmatched. Germline values: CDR1 SGHVS, CDR2 FQNEAQ. The CDR3 contains 15 residues. In DNA form, the CDR3 reads TGTGCCAGCAGCCAGGGACAGGGGGGCACCGGGGAGCTGTTTTTT. Amino acid sequence: CASSQGQGGTGELFF.

This rearrangement joins TRBV7-9 to TRBJ1-3, with D possibly TRBD1 on 6 matching bases. The CDR3 extends over 16 amino acids. The germline gives CDR1 SEHNR, CDR2 FQNEAQ (reference sequence). V was trimmed by 5 bases and J by 4 bases, leaving 18 bases between them. CDR3: CASSPPSGGVGNTIYF. DNA of the CDR3: TGTGCCAGCAGCCCGCCGTCGGGGGGCGTAGGAAACACCATATATTTT.

The chain has TRBV5-8 and TRBJ2-2, with D maybe TRBD2 (6 bases). Looked up from germline, CDR1 is SGHTS and CDR2 is YDEGEE. The CDR3 totals 15 residues. V dropped 0 bases and J dropped 7 bases, with 13 bases sitting between them. The CDR3 sequence: CASSLEAGIIGELFF. CDR3 DNA sequence: TGTGCCAGCAGCTTGGAGGCGGGAATCATCGGGGAGCTGTTTTTT.

The chain couples TRBV11-3 to TRBJ2-2; perhaps TRBD2 as D (5 bases). The V gene's germline CDR1 is SGHNT and CDR2 YENEEA. The CDR3 spans 17 residues. V was pared by 1 base and J by 2 bases, with 14 bases between. The CDR3 sequence is CASSLAWTDFNTGELFF. DNA for the CDR3: TGTGCCAGCAGCTTAGCGTGGACGGACTTTAACACCGGGGAGCTGTTTTTT.

CDR3 residues: CASSADRENEKLFF. The DNA of the CDR3 is TGCGCCAGCAGCGCGGACAGGGAGAATGAAAAACTGTTTTTT. The chain couples TRBV5-1 to TRBJ1-4; TRBD1 matches at 8 bases. The CDR3 contains 14 residues. V lost 4 bases, J lost 5 bases, and 4 bases stayed unmatched. CDR1 is SGHRS, CDR2 YFSETQ, per germline.

The rearrangement uses TRBV5-1 and TRBJ2-7; perhaps TRBD1 as D (6 bases). Germline CDR1 is SGHRS and CDR2 is YFSETQ. CDR3 size: 16 residues. Trimming took off 4 bases at V and 2 bases at J, with 19 bases between the two ends. CDR3 nucleotides: TGCGCCAGCAGCCCGTTACAGGGCACGAAAACCTACGAGCAGTACTTC. It is translated as CASSPLQGTKTYEQYF.

Note on this clone: Additional DNA sequences in this sample encode the identical CDR3. The CDR3 coding sequence is TGTGCCAGCTCGACAGTGAACACTGAAGCTTTCTTT. Translating gives CASSTVNTEAFF. V usage is TRBV28 and J usage is TRBJ1-1; D is perhaps TRBD1 (5 bases). The CDR3 is 12 residues long. Trimming cost V 8 bases and J 0 bases, with 7 bases left between them. Looked up from germline, CDR1 is MDHEN and CDR2 is SYDVKM. The variable domain in full, completed from reference TRBV28 and TRBJ1-1, reads DVKVTQSSRYLVKRTGEKVFLECVQDMDHENMFWYRQDPGLGLRLIYFSYDVKMKEKGDIPEGYSVSREKKERFSLILESASTNQTSMYLCASSTVNTEAFFGQGTRLTVV.

This clone was counted between two and nine times. The chain joins TRBV9 to TRBJ2-2, with 8 bases matching TRBD1. The germline V gene has CDR1 SGDLS and CDR2 YYNGEE. V shed 5 bases, J shed 0 bases, and the junction held 9 bases outside the gene matches. This CDR3 is built from 17 residues. This chain's CDR3 is CASRPTGDPTNTGELFF. In nucleotides, the CDR3 is TGTGCCAGCAGACCGACAGGGGACCCCACGAACACCGGGGAGCTGTTTTTT.

The chain recombines TRBV29-1 with TRBJ2-2; D gene ambiguous. Per germline, CDR1 SQVTM and CDR2 ANQGSEA. The germline V and J ends were trimmed by 4 bases and 0 bases, with 6 bases remaining between them. This CDR3 contains 13 residues. The CDR3: CSVGRSNTGELFF. In nucleotides, the CDR3 is TGCAGCGTTGGCAGATCGAACACCGGGGAGCTGTTTTTT.

This chain links TRBV28 with TRBJ1-3, with 8 positions matching TRBD1. Germline loops: CDR1 MDHEN, CDR2 SYDVKM. The V gene end was trimmed by 5 bases and the J gene end by 4 bases; junction bases not matched to a gene: 7. The CDR3 is 15 amino acids. DNA of the CDR3: TGTGCCAGCAGTCGGCAGGGGGCGCGGGGAAACACCATATATTTT. Protein sequence: CASSRQGARGNTIYF.

This clone is deemed medium-sized (0.01 to 0.1%). CDR3 DNA sequence: TGTGCCAGCAGTTTATCCGCTACTAGCGGGGGCACGCAGTATTTT. Translating gives CASSLSATSGGTQYF. This chain links TRBV27 with TRBJ2-3, with TRBD2 matching over 11 bases. The CDR3 loop spans 15 amino acids. The germline V gene encodes CDR1 MNHEY and CDR2 SMNVEV (reference sequence). J was trimmed by 9 bases and V by 0 bases; bases with no gene match: 5.

The chain carries TRBV7-2 and TRBJ2-5, with D maybe TRBD2 (5 bases). The germline gives CDR1 SGHTA, CDR2 FQGNSA. Trimming pared 2 bases from V and 9 bases from J, leaving 22 bases between. The CDR3 has 16 residues. CDR3 in DNA: TGTGCCAGCAGCTTAACTCTGAGGGTCCCCCCCGGGGCCCAGTACTTC. It yields the protein CASSLTLRVPPGAQYF.

CDR3 in DNA: TGCAGCGTTGCCTCCACGTCCAGGGGCTCCTACGAGCAGTACTTC. This gives the protein CSVASTSRGSYEQYF. The chain is built from TRBV29-1 and TRBJ2-7; D is possibly TRBD1 (6 bases). CDR1 SQVTM and CDR2 ANQGSEA come from the germline V gene. The CDR3 has 15 amino acids. Between the trimmed V and J ends, which lost 4 bases and 0 bases, there was a span of 16 bases.

This rearrangement joins TRBV5-1 to TRBJ2-3; TRBD2 matches 8 bases. This CDR3 is 17 amino acids long. The V segment lost 7 bases and the J segment 3 bases; nucleotides outside the gene matches: 16. Germline-derived CDR1 and CDR2 are SGHRS and YFSETQ. The CDR3 DNA follows: TGCGCCAGCGTGGAACTCCCCGGGGGGGCCCTGACAGATACGCAGTATTTT. Translation gives CASVELPGGALTDTQYF. The entire variable domain, with the rest obtained from reference TRBV5-1 and TRBJ2-3, is as follows: KAGVTQTPRYLIKTRGQQVTLSCSPISGHRSVSWYQQTPGQGLQFLFEYFSETQRNKGNFPGRFSGRQFSNSRSEMNVSTLELGDSALYLCASVELPGGALTDTQYFGPGTRLTVL.

This chain joins TRBV28 and TRBJ2-1; 7 bases map to TRBD1. The germline CDR1 and CDR2 sequences are MDHEN and SYDVKM. V lost 5 bases and J lost 6; bases outside the gene matches: 10. CDR3 length: 15 residues. CDR3 residues: CASSPGTVLGNEQFF. CDR3 DNA sequence: TGTGCCAGCAGTCCGGGGACAGTACTGGGCAATGAGCAGTTCTTC.

The chain combines TRBV2 with TRBJ1-1; D not resolved. The CDR3 contains 11 residues. CDR1 SNHLY and CDR2 FYNNEI come from the germline V gene. Trimming took 1 base from V and 8 from J, leaving 5 bases between them. CDR3 amino acids: CASSEGREAFF. The CDR3 nucleotides are TGTGCCAGCAGTGAAGGCCGGGAAGCTTTCTTT.

This clone was seen a few times. This sequence joins TRBV10-3 and TRBJ1-1, with no clear D. CDR3 length equals 12 residues. Per the germline V gene, CDR1 is ENHRY and CDR2 is SYGVKD. V gave up 0 bases and J gave up 12 bases, with 11 bases separating them. The CDR3 DNA sequence: TGTGCCATCAGTGAGTCGGGAGCATGGACTTTCTTT. Encoded protein: CAISESGAWTFF.

The rearrangement uses TRBV6-5 and TRBJ2-7; tentatively, D is TRBD2 (5 bases). The germline V gene has CDR1 MNHEY and CDR2 SVGAGI. V was shortened by 5 bases and J by 0 bases, with 14 bases between the two germline ends. This CDR3 is built from 15 residues. CDR3 in DNA: TGTGCCAGCAGTCCCTCCGGGGTTCCCTCCTACGAGCAGTACTTC. Its translation is CASSPSGVPSYEQYF.

This clone was observed once. The V and J genes are TRBV7-9 and TRBJ2-5; D gene unclear. Germline loops: CDR1 SEHNR, CDR2 FQNEAQ (reference sequence). The V and J ends lost 7 bases and 5 bases respectively, with 8 bases between them. The CDR3 is made up of 11 amino acids. The CDR3 coding sequence is TGTGCCAGCACCAACGGGGAGACCCAGTACTTC. It is translated as CASTNGETQYF. Based on the CDR3 plus reference TRBV7-9 and TRBJ2-5, the full variable domain is DTGVSQNPRHKITKRGQNVTFRCDPISEHNRLYWYRQTLGQGPEFLTYFQNEAQLEKSRLLSDRFSAERPKGSFSTLEIQRTEQGDSAMYLCASTNGETQYFGPGTRLLVL.

The chain is built from TRBV9 and TRBJ2-5, with TRBD2 matching 12 bases. V was clipped by 3 bases and J by 5 bases; unmatched bases: 8. This CDR3 is built from 16 residues. CDR1 and CDR2 (germline): SGDLS, YYNGEE. CDR3 bases: TGTGCCAGCAGCGGAAAAACGACTAGCGGGAGTGAGACCCAGTACTTC. Its protein is CASSGKTTSGSETQYF.

The V gene is TRBV15, the J gene TRBJ2-3, with a weak D call TRBD1 (6 bases). V dropped 1 base and J dropped 1 base, with 6 bases sitting between them. This CDR3 contains 14 residues. Germline CDR1 reads LNHNV; CDR2 reads YYDKDF (reference sequence). The CDR3 DNA follows: TGTGCCACCAGCAGAGGGACAGGCACAGATACGCAGTATTTT. It specifies CATSRGTGTDTQYF.